These 9 T cell receptor beta chains came from one sample sequenced in a study of blood T cell repertoires in COVID-19. Clones were sequenced by immunoSEQ multiplex PCR, and TCRdb holds only the in-frame ones, with some missing. Of almost 400,000 clones in the sample, around 92% were seen once. Sequencing was done on a sample of PBMCs or T cells enriched from blood (not recorded which). Source of these receptors: a woman in her thirties who had recovered from COVID-19.

On this clone: At the DNA level, this CDR3 is encoded by other sequences in the same sample as well. The genes are TRBV7-2 and TRBJ2-5; D is uncertain. CDR3 length: 13 residues. Trimming pared 2 bases from V and 2 bases from J, leaving 6 bases between. The germline V gene has CDR1 SGHTA and CDR2 FQGNSA. CDR3 amino acids: CASSLQVQETQYF. DNA of the CDR3: TGTGCCAGCAGCTTACAGGTTCAAGAGACCCAGTACTTC.

This clone was recorded only once. The chain has TRBV19 and TRBJ2-4, with 8 bases that match TRBD2. After removal of 3 bases from V and 7 bases from J, the junction contained 11 bases not matched to a gene. Germline V lookup: CDR1 LNHDA, CDR2 SQIVND (reference sequence). The CDR3 contains 16 residues. The DNA for the CDR3 is TGTGCCAGTAGTATCCCGGGGGGGCCTAGAGGGAACATTCAGTACTTC. Translated: CASSIPGGPRGNIQYF.

The chain employs TRBV7-3 and TRBJ1-1; possible D gene TRBD1, 5 bases. There are 11 residues in the CDR3. Germline-derived CDR1 and CDR2 are SGHTA and FQGTGA. V was cut by 5 bases and J by 7 bases, with 8 bases left in between. The CDR3, as DNA: TGTGCCAGCAGCCTAGGGGTTGAAGCTTTCTTT. It encodes CASSLGVEAFF.

The chain recombines TRBV2 with TRBJ1-1, with a tentative D call TRBD1 (5 bases). The CDR3 has 15 amino acids. Between the trimmed V and J ends, which lost 5 bases and 3 bases, there was a span of 16 bases. The germline CDR1 and CDR2 sequences are SNHLY and FYNNEI. The DNA for the CDR3 is TGTGCCAGCAGTCGAACAGGTTCTTTGGACACTGAAGCTTTCTTT. Protein product: CASSRTGSLDTEAFF.

J is TRBJ2-7 and V is TRBV10-3; 9 bases fit TRBD1. The V segment lost 3 bases and the J segment 4 bases; nucleotides outside the gene matches: 10. The CDR3 has 16 amino acids. Per the germline V gene, CDR1 is ENHRY and CDR2 is SYGVKD. This CDR3 is CAISDPDPGQGYEQYF. The DNA for the CDR3 is TGTGCCATCAGTGACCCCGATCCGGGACAGGGTTACGAGCAGTACTTC.

The chain recombines TRBV28 with TRBJ2-1; D is unresolved. The V gene's germline CDR1 is MDHEN and CDR2 SYDVKM. CDR3 length equals 12 residues. With 2 bases removed from V and 10 bases from J, the gap between germline ends came to 9 bases. DNA for the CDR3: TGTGCCAGCAGTTTACCCCTCGGGGAGCAGTTCTTC. Protein sequence: CASSLPLGEQFF. The full variable domain, with the rest looked up from reference TRBV28 and TRBJ2-1, is DVKVTQSSRYLVKRTGEKVFLECVQDMDHENMFWYRQDPGLGLRLIYFSYDVKMKEKGDIPEGYSVSREKKERFSLILESASTNQTSMYLCASSLPLGEQFFGPGTRLTVL.

The chain has TRBV14 and TRBJ1-2; maybe TRBD1 (5 bases). The CDR3 has 12 amino acids. Trimming cost V 8 bases and J 6 bases, with 13 bases left between them. Germline loops: CDR1 SGHDN, CDR2 FVKESK. The DNA for the CDR3 is TGTGCCAGCTCGTGGACATCTAATGGCTACACCTTC. It specifies CASSWTSNGYTF.

In this sample, this clone turned up a few times. The rearrangement uses TRBV5-1 and TRBJ1-4, with unresolved D. This CDR3 spans 14 amino acids. CDR1 is SGHRS and CDR2 is YFSETQ in the germline V gene. V was shortened by 7 bases and J by 6 bases, with 16 bases between the two germline ends. The CDR3 loop is CASRLLRSDEKLFF. The CDR3 bases are TGCGCCAGCCGTTTACTCCGAAGCGATGAAAAACTGTTTTTT.

The chain recombines TRBV11-2 with TRBJ2-5; D uncertain. Trimming removed 3 bases at V and 3 bases at J, with 11 bases between. The V gene's germline CDR1 is SGHAT and CDR2 FQNNGV. The CDR3 sequence is 14 residues long. CDR3 in DNA: TGTGCCAGCAGCTTTTACCTTCCGGAAGAGACCCAGTACTTC. Its translation is CASSFYLPEETQYF. The whole variable domain, filled in from reference TRBV11-2 and TRBJ2-5, reads EAGVAQSPRYKIIEKRQSVAFWCNPISGHATLYWYQQILGQGPKLLIQFQNNGVVDDSQLPKDRFSAERLKGVDSTLKIQPAKLEDSAVYLCASSFYLPEETQYFGPGTRLLVL.